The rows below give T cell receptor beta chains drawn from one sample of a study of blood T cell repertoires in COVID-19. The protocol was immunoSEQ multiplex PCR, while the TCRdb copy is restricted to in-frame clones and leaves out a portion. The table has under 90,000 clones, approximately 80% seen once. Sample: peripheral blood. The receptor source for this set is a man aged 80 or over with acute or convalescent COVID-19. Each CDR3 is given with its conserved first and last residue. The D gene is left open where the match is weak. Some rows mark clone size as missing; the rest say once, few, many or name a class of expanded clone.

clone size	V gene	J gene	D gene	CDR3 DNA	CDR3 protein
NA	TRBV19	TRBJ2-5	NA	TGTGCCAGTAGACCAACGGACTTAGGGGAGACCCAGTACTTC	CASRPTDLGETQYF
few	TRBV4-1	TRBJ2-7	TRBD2	TGCGCCAGCAGCCAAAGTACTAGCGGGACGTACGAGCAGTACTTC	CASSQSTSGTYEQYF
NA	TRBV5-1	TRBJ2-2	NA	TGCGCCAGCAGCTTGTATTCAGGGAACACCGGGGAGCTGTTTTTT	CASSLYSGNTGELFF
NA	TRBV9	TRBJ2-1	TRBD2	TGTGCCAGCAGCCCCTGGGCCAGGACTAGCTTTAATGAGCAGTTCTTC	CASSPWARTSFNEQFF
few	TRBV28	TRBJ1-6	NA	TGTGCCAGCAGCATGGACAGTTATTTCGATTCACCCCTCCACTTT	CASSMDSYFDSPLHF
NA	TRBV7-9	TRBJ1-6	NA	TGTGCCAGCAGCTCCAGGGAGGCCTATAATTCACCCCTCCACTTT	CASSSREAYNSPLHF
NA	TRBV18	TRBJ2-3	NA	TGTGCCAGCTCACGCCGGAGGGACACAGATACGCAGTATTTT	CASSRRRDTDTQYF
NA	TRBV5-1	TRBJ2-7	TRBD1	TGCGCCAGATTGGACAGGGGAGACGAGCAGTACTTC	CARLDRGDEQYF
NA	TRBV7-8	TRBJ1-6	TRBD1	TGTGCCAGCAGCTTACCCCGTGGGGACCACAGGGGCTATAATTCACCCCTCCACTTT	CASSLPRGDHRGYNSPLHF
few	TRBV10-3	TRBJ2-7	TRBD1	TGTGCCATCAGTCCCGGGACAGGGTCTTCCTACGAGCAGTACTTC	CAISPGTGSSYEQYF
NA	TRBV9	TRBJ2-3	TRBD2	TGTGCCAGCAGCGTAGTGGGGACTAGCGGGATAGATACGCAGTATTTT	CASSVVGTSGIDTQYF
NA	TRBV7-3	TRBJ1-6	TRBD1	TGTGCCAGCAGCTTAAGGGGACAGGGATCCTCACCCCTCCACTTT	CASSLRGQGSSPLHF
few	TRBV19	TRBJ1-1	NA	TGTGCCAGTCTGATCCCGGGGGGGGGACTCGGGAACACTGAAGCTTTCTTT	CASLIPGGGLGNTEAFF
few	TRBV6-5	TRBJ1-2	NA	TGTGCCAGCAGTTACGGGCAGCTTAACTATGGCTACACCTTC	CASSYGQLNYGYTF
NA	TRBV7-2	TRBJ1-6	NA	TGTGCCAGCAGCTTATGGGGGGACTATAATTCACCCCTCCACTTT	CASSLWGDYNSPLHF
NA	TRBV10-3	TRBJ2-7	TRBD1	TGTGCCATCAGTGAGGGGACAGGGGGCTACGAGCAGTACTTC	CAISEGTGGYEQYF
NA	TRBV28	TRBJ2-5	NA	TGTGCCAGCAGCGCACCTTCAGGGGTACTCCAAGAGACCCAGTACTTC	CASSAPSGVLQETQYF
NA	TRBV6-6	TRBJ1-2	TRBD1	TGTGCCAGCAGTTCCACAGGGGGCGTGGAGGGCTACACCTTC	CASSSTGGVEGYTF
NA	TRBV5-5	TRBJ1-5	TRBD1	TGTGCCAGCAGCAGAGGGCCGGGACAGCTGAATCAGCCCCAGCATTTT	CASSRGPGQLNQPQHF
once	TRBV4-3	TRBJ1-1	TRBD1	TGCGCCAGCAGCCAAGATGTTCGGGACAGGGTGATGCCTGAAGCTTTCTTT	CASSQDVRDRVMPEAFF
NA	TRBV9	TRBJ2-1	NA	TGTGCCAGCAGCCCTGTGGGGGGTGAGCAGTTCTTC	CASSPVGGEQFF
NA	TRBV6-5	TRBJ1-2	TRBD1	TGTGCCAGCATCCTTACCGGGACAGTCTATGGCTACACCTTC	CASILTGTVYGYTF